Listed below are T cell receptor beta chains from one sample, sequenced in a study of blood T cell repertoires in COVID-19. Generated by immunoSEQ multiplex PCR, the TCRdb table keeps only in-frame clones and is missing some. The repertoire holds tens of thousands of clones, under 85% seen once, with less than 15% in the top ten. The material sequenced was peripheral blood. The receptors here all came from a human donor in a cohort sampled during active COVID-19. CDR3s include the opening cysteine and the closing phenylalanine or tryptophan. The D gene is left open where the match is weak.

TRBV5-1	.	TRBJ2-7	TGCGCCAGCAGCTTGGTAGGGTCGCCAGGGGAGTACGAGCAGTACTTC	CASSLVGSPGEYEQYF
TRBV16	TRBD1	TRBJ1-5	TGTGCCAGCAGCCAATCCGGACAGGGGGACCAGCCCCAGCATTTT	CASSQSGQGDQPQHF
TRBV10-3	.	TRBJ2-3	TGTGCCATCAGTGATTCGGGTGCAGATACGCAGTATTTT	CAISDSGADTQYF
TRBV21-1	.	TRBJ2-5	TGTGCCAGCAGCAAAGGGCGGGGAAGGAGGGAAGAGACCCAGTACTTC	CASSKGRGRREETQYF
TRBV5-6	.	TRBJ2-5	TGTGCCAGCAGCCTCAGGGCGGCGACAATGTTTCAAGAGACCCAGTACTTC	CASSLRAATMFQETQYF
TRBV29-1	TRBD1	TRBJ1-1	TGCAGCGTTGGGACAGGGGGAATGAACACTGAAGCTTTCTTT	CSVGTGGMNTEAFF
TRBV28	.	TRBJ2-6	TGTGCCAGCAGGCCCGGTTACTCTGGGGCCAACGTCCTGACTTTC	CASRPGYSGANVLTF
TRBV28	TRBD2	TRBJ2-5	TGTGCCAGCAGTTCCCGGGACTACTGGCAAGAGACCCAGTACTTC	CASSSRDYWQETQYF
TRBV7-6	.	TRBJ1-6	TGTGCCAGCAGCTTAGTTTCCAGATCACCCCTCCACTTT	CASSLVSRSPLHF
TRBV10-2	TRBD1	TRBJ2-2	TGCGCCAGCAGTGACCCAGGGGGAAGTTTGGGCGGGGAGCTGTTTTTT	CASSDPGGSLGGELFF
TRBV19	.	TRBJ2-1	TGTGCCAGTAGTATAGAGGGGGCCGGCTCCTACAATGAGCAGTTCTTC	CASSIEGAGSYNEQFF
TRBV6-5	TRBD1	TRBJ1-6	TGTGCCAGCAAACCGGGACAGGGGCATAATTCACCCCTCCACTTT	CASKPGQGHNSPLHF
TRBV9	.	TRBJ2-3	TGTGCCAGCAGCGTGGGAGAGGGGGGCACAGATACGCAGTATTTT	CASSVGEGGTDTQYF
TRBV10-3	TRBD1	TRBJ2-1	TGTGCCTTCGGGGGACAGGGGGATGAGCAGTTCTTC	CAFGGQGDEQFF
TRBV3-1/TRBV3-2	.	TRBJ2-1	TGTGCCAGCGACCGGCGCGGTGGGAATGAGCAGTTCTTC	CASDRRGGNEQFF
TRBV11-2	TRBD2	TRBJ2-5	TGTGCCAGCAGCCATACATTGGGGCTAGCGGGGGGAGAGACCCAGTACTTC	CASSHTLGLAGGETQYF
TRBV15	TRBD1	TRBJ2-1	TGTGCCACCAGCAGTGATGACAGGGCGTCCTACAATGAGCAGTTCTTC	CATSSDDRASYNEQFF